These 22 T cell receptor beta chains were sequenced from one sample in a study of beta chain features in type 1 diabetes. What was sequenced were expressed TCRB transcripts, since all of the isolated RNA had been reverse transcribed. Data came from immunoSEQ multiplex PCR; TCRdb stores just in-frame clones and leaves some out. The table has roughly 100,000 clones, 28% seen once. Whole-study results and caveats: The study found moderately but significantly shorter TCRB CDR3s in all four CD4+ subsets of Type 1 diabetes patients.

These receptors' antigens are unknown. The specimen sequenced was central memory CD4+ T cells from blood. These receptors were collected from a woman between 18 and 30 years old with type 1 diabetes.

The CDR3 spells CASSRGGQNLYEQYF. The CDR3, as DNA: TGCGCCAGCAGCCGTGGGGGACAGAACCTTTACGAGCAGTACTTC. The chain employs TRBV5-1 and TRBJ2-7; TRBD1 agrees at 7 bases. Germline V gene sequence: CDR1 SGHRS, CDR2 YFSETQ. With 4 bases clipped from V and 4 bases from J, the junction kept 11 bases outside the gene matches. The CDR3 extends over 15 amino acids.

There are a few counts of this clone. This chain links TRBV30 with TRBJ1-1, with TRBD1 as a possible D gene (6 bases). V dropped 5 bases and J dropped 4 bases, with 14 bases sitting between them. The CDR3 sequence is 13 residues long. Germline V lookup: CDR1 GTSNPN, CDR2 SVGIG (reference sequence). CDR3 loop: CAWLTGQITEAFF. The CDR3 DNA sequence: TGTGCCTGGTTAACAGGGCAAATCACTGAAGCTTTCTTT.

The CDR3 loop reads CASSSRTGIPTDTQYF. The CDR3 nucleotides read TGTGCCAGCAGCTCTAGGACAGGGATCCCCACAGATACGCAGTATTTT. V gene TRBV7-9 combines with J gene TRBJ2-3; 8 bases fit TRBD1. Germline V gene lookup returns CDR1 SEHNR and CDR2 FQNEAQ (reference sequence). V lost 4 bases and J lost 2; bases outside the gene matches: 8. This CDR3 region has 16 residues. The whole variable domain, filled in from reference TRBV7-9 and TRBJ2-3, reads DTGVSQNPRHKITKRGQNVTFRCDPISEHNRLYWYRQTLGQGPEFLTYFQNEAQLEKSRLLSDRFSAERPKGSFSTLEIQRTEQGDSAMYLCASSSRTGIPTDTQYFGPGTRLTVL.

This clone showed up just a few times. This chain connects TRBV19 to TRBJ2-1; 8 nucleotides align to TRBD2. The CDR3 is 17 residues long. Germline-derived CDR1 and CDR2 are LNHDA and SQIVND (reference sequence). V was pared by 1 base and J by 4 bases, with 9 bases of the junction left unmatched. CDR3 in amino acids: CASSIGFTGGPYNEQFF. The CDR3 nucleotides are TGTGCCAGTAGTATAGGGTTTACGGGAGGGCCTTACAATGAGCAGTTCTTC.

This chain connects TRBV7-9 to TRBJ1-1; 8 bases fit TRBD1. The germline CDR1 and CDR2 sequences are SEHNR and FQNEAQ (reference sequence). V lost 5 bases and J lost 8; bases outside the gene matches: 7. This CDR3 spans 13 amino acids. DNA for the CDR3: TGTGCCAGCAGCCCCCAGACAGGGGCCGAAGCTTTCTTT. This translates into CASSPQTGAEAFF. Supplemented by reference TRBV7-9 and TRBJ1-1, the full variable domain reads DTGVSQNPRHKITKRGQNVTFRCDPISEHNRLYWYRQTLGQGPEFLTYFQNEAQLEKSRLLSDRFSAERPKGSFSTLEIQRTEQGDSAMYLCASSPQTGAEAFFGQGTRLTVV.

On this clone: A read error may account for a junction end that differs from germline. The chain joins TRBV30 to TRBJ2-2; 11 positions agree with TRBD1. The germline V gene encodes CDR1 GTSNPN and CDR2 SVGIG (reference sequence). The CDR3 runs 15 residues. CDR3 nucleotides: TGTGCCTGGAGTCCGGGACAGGGGGTCCCCGGCGAGCTGTTTTTT. As protein: CAWSPGQGVPGELFF. Using reference TRBV30 and TRBJ2-2 for the parts outside the CDR3, the full variable domain is SQTIHQWPATLVQPVGSPLSLECTVEGTSNPNLYWYRQAAGRGLQLLFYSVGIGQISSEVPQNLSASRPQDRQFILSSKKLLLSDSGFYLCAWSPGQGVPGELFFGEGSRLTVL.

This clone was detected only a few times. The chain joins TRBV11-2 to TRBJ2-7; D is ambiguous. CDR1 is SGHAT and CDR2 is FQNNGV in the germline V gene. The CDR3 contains 13 residues. V shed 4 bases and J shed 3 bases, with 10 bases lying between them. The CDR3 spells CASSSMALYEQYF. CDR3 nucleotide sequence: TGTGCCAGCAGCTCCATGGCTCTCTACGAGCAGTACTTC.

This clone came up a few times. V and J are TRBV6-5 and TRBJ2-5; tentatively, D is TRBD2 (6 bases). The CDR3 covers 12 residues. V lost 8 bases to trimming and J lost 7 bases, with 14 bases between them. Germline V gene sequence: CDR1 MNHEY, CDR2 SVGAGI. In DNA form, the CDR3 reads TGTGCCAGCGGGGACTCTGCTGGGACCCAGTACTTC. It is translated as CASGDSAGTQYF.

This chain links TRBV6-5 with TRBJ2-5; 7 nucleotides line up with TRBD1. This CDR3 contains 13 residues. Losses at the gene ends were 7 bases for V and 0 bases for J; bases not matched to a gene: 2. Per germline, CDR1 MNHEY and CDR2 SVGAGI. In DNA, the CDR3 is TGTGCCAGCACAGGGACAGACCAAGAGACCCAGTACTTC. It yields the protein CASTGTDQETQYF.

This rearrangement joins TRBV28 to TRBJ2-7; maybe TRBD2 (6 bases). Germline V gene data show CDR1 as MDHEN and CDR2 as SYDVKM. Trimming removed 6 bases at V and 2 bases at J, with 14 bases between. The length of the CDR3 is 14 residues. The CDR3 nucleotides read TGTGCCAGCAGATATAGCGGAGCCCCCTACGAGCAGTACTTC. This sequence encodes CASRYSGAPYEQYF.

The chain couples TRBV5-4 to TRBJ2-1; TRBD2 agrees at 11 bases. There are 16 residues in the CDR3. V was pared by 0 bases and J by 8 bases, with 7 bases of the junction left unmatched. Germline-derived CDR1 and CDR2 are SGHNT and YYREEE (reference sequence). CDR3 nucleotide sequence: TGTGCCAGCAGCTTGGAACTAGCGGGAGCCGGGCATGAGCAGTTCTTC. Its protein is CASSLELAGAGHEQFF. The full variable domain, with the rest looked up from reference TRBV5-4 and TRBJ2-1, is ETGVTQSPTHLIKTRGQQVTLRCSSQSGHNTVSWYQQALGQGPQFIFQYYREEENGRGNFPPRFSGLQFPNYSSELNVNALELDDSALYLCASSLELAGAGHEQFFGPGTRLTVL.

The rearrangement joins TRBV30 to TRBJ2-3; TRBD1 aligns across 7 bases. This CDR3 has 13 amino acids. The V segment lost 6 bases and the J segment 4 bases; nucleotides outside the gene matches: 7. Germline CDR1 and CDR2: GTSNPN and SVGIG (reference sequence). CDR3 protein: CACYRGPPDTQYF. DNA of the CDR3: TGTGCCTGCTACAGGGGCCCCCCAGATACGCAGTATTTT.

V and J are TRBV12-2 and TRBJ2-1; the table's D call of TRBD2 was not tested on the DNA. TRBV12-2 is given as a pseudogene. The CDR3 is 15 residues long. CDR3 loop: CASRLFREGQDEQFF. The CDR3 DNA follows: TGTGCAAGTCGCTTATTCCGGGAGGGCCAGGATGAGCAGTTCTTC.

This rearrangement joins TRBV10-3 to TRBJ2-3; D is ambiguous. The CDR3 runs 16 residues. V was pared by 0 bases and J by 5 bases, with 15 bases between. Germline loops: CDR1 ENHRY, CDR2 SYGVKD. CDR3 DNA: TGTGCCATCAGTGAGTCTATAAGGCTAGACGGAGATACGCAGTATTTT. This gives the protein CAISESIRLDGDTQYF.

This clone appeared a few times. The V call is TRBV7-9, the J call TRBJ2-5, with a weak D call TRBD1 (5 bases). There are 18 residues in the CDR3. Trimming took 1 base from V and 5 from J, leaving 23 bases between them. Germline CDR1 reads SEHNR; CDR2 reads FQNEAQ (reference sequence). The CDR3 DNA reads as TGTGCCAGCAGCTTAGGAGTAGTCGGGCAGGGCCGAGTGGAGACCCAGTACTTC. Protein product: CASSLGVVGQGRVETQYF.

This clone was found a few times. The V call is TRBV6-5, the J call TRBJ2-3, with 7 bases lining up with TRBD2. This CDR3 comprises 15 residues. J lost 3 bases, V lost 8 bases, and 11 bases had no gene match. The germline CDR1 and CDR2 sequences are MNHEY and SVGAGI. The DNA for the CDR3 is TGTGCCAGCGCAAGGGCGGGAGCGGGAACAGATACGCAGTATTTT. Encoded protein: CASARAGAGTDTQYF.

The chain joins TRBV7-2 to TRBJ1-3; possible D gene TRBD1, 5 bases. The V end lost 3 bases, the J end lost 3 bases, and 9 bases lay between the germline ends. CDR1 SGHTA and CDR2 FQGNSA come from the germline V gene. This CDR3 comprises 14 residues. The CDR3 loop reads CASSFGGNGNTIYF. In nucleotides, the CDR3 is TGTGCCAGCAGCTTCGGGGGGAATGGAAACACCATATATTTT.

V gene TRBV18 combines with J gene TRBJ1-1, with unresolved D. The CDR3 runs 14 residues. Germline V gene lookup returns CDR1 KGHSH and CDR2 LQKENI. Trimming removed 10 bases from V and 0 bases from J, with 15 bases in between. CDR3 in amino acids: CATSSLYMNTEAFF. CDR3 nucleotides: TGTGCCACCTCTAGCCTCTACATGAACACTGAAGCTTTCTTT.

This clone has more than one count but fewer than ten. The V gene is TRBV5-1, the J gene TRBJ2-7, with TRBD1 matching 7 bases. This CDR3 spans 14 amino acids. The germline V gene encodes CDR1 SGHRS and CDR2 YFSETQ. V shed 6 bases, J shed 3 bases, and the junction held 9 bases outside the gene matches. This chain's CDR3 is CASKLGQSFYEQYF. The CDR3 nucleotides are TGCGCCAGCAAACTGGGACAGTCCTTCTACGAGCAGTACTTC.

This rearrangement joins TRBV2 to TRBJ2-7; D is undetermined. From germline, CDR1 is SNHLY and CDR2 FYNNEI. The CDR3 length is 11 residues. V lost 4 bases, J lost 3 bases, and 4 bases lay in between. The CDR3 coding sequence is TGTGCCAGCAGTGTAAACTACGAGCAGTACTTC. It encodes CASSVNYEQYF.

V gene TRBV6-6 combines with J gene TRBJ1-2; D might be TRBD1 (6 bases). Trimming stripped 5 bases from V and 3 bases from J, with 10 bases between. This CDR3 is 13 amino acids long. Per germline, CDR1 MNHNY and CDR2 SVGAGI (reference sequence). The DNA of the CDR3 is TGTGCCAGCAGTCAACAGGGCGACTATGGCTACACCTTC. As protein: CASSQQGDYGYTF.

This clone was recorded a few times. The J gene is TRBJ1-2, the V gene TRBV7-2; 9 bases match TRBD1. The CDR3 spans 13 residues. Trimming cost V 1 base and J 8 bases; bases outside gene matches: 2. CDR1 and CDR2 from the germline V gene are SGHTA and FQGNSA. As DNA, the CDR3 is TGTGCCAGCAGCTTAGTGGGGACAGGGGGCTACACCTTC. Its protein is CASSLVGTGGYTF. Looking up the rest from reference TRBV7-2 and TRBJ1-2 gives the full variable domain: GAGVSQSPSNKVTEKGKDVELRCDPISGHTALYWYRQSLGQGLEFLIYFQGNSAPDKSGLPSDRFSAERTGGSVSTLTIQRTQQEDSAVYLCASSLVGTGGYTFGSGTRLTVV.